This note documents a single TCR beta chain sequence. Its antigen is still unknown. This specimen comes from a study of CD8 T cells in ankylosing spondylitis. The V and J ends lost 6 bases and 8 bases respectively, with 13 bases between them. The CDR3 has 13 amino acids. Whole-study results and caveats: Some of the motif variants had earlier been found in reactive arthritis patients' fluid and blood. Disease-linked clones bore a CD8+ phenotype, appearing relatively rarely in peripheral blood.

Quantitative molecular-barcoded 5'-RACE generated the TCR beta libraries. TCRdb itself ran the 5' RACE reads through MiXCR, one entry per CDR3 protein. The sample records hundreds of thousands of distinct CDR3 sequences, less than 25% being singletons. The rearrangement links TRBV12-3 or TRBV12-4 to TRBJ1-4; no reliable D call. This TCR came from a female donor with ankylosing spondylitis or in good health (not recorded which). The sequenced sample was blood, either unsorted or a sorted T cell fraction (not recorded which). The CDR3 DNA is TGTGCCAGCAGCTATCCCTTACAGGAAAAACTGTTTTTT. Its protein is CASSYPLQEKLFF.